This T cell receptor (beta chain) was obtained from a study of CD8 T cells in ankylosing spondylitis. Overall study findings and caveats: Enrichment of disease-linked clones was reportedly significant in matched ankylosing spondylitis synovial fluid. Several highly homologous variants made up a TCR beta motif, and this motif appeared characteristic of ankylosing spondylitis blood.

Making the TCR beta libraries involved quantitative 5'-RACE with molecular barcodes. TCRdb ran MiXCR on the 5' RACE reads and lists one entry per CDR3 protein. Of under 300,000 distinct CDR3 sequences listed, 8.6% are singletons. This clonotype has at least ten counts. Its antigen is unidentified. V shed 5 bases and J shed 5 bases, with 19 bases lying between them. Germline V gene sequence: CDR1 MNHEY, CDR2 SMNVEV (reference sequence). The CDR3 consists of 16 residues. This TCR was sampled from a male donor with ankylosing spondylitis or in good health (not recorded which). What was sequenced was blood, either unsorted or a sorted T cell fraction (not recorded which). The gene calls are TRBV27 and TRBJ1-5; possible D gene TRBD1, 5 bases. The DNA of the CDR3 is TGTGCCAGCAGTCCTTCCTGGGGGGAATTAGATCAGCCCCAGCATTTT. Encoded protein: CASSPSWGELDQPQHF.